This TCR beta chain was recorded in a study of OX40 agonist ivuxolimab in advanced cancers. Study results and limitations: Blood T cells, both CD4+ and CD8+, expanded clonally by week 6 at 0.1 to 3.0 mg/kg.

As to this clone: What it recognizes is unknown.

The CDR3 sequence is 16 residues long. In germline, CDR1 is SGHNT, CDR2 YENEEA. V was clipped by 5 bases and J by 2 bases, with 19 bases between them. Using immunoSEQ multiplex PCR, the repertoire was profiled, and TCRdb retains in-frame clones only, with some absent. The sample includes around 50,000 clones, roughly four fifths of them seen just once. This specimen consisted of CD4+ or CD8+ T cells sorted from blood, obtained in a trial of the OX40 agonist ivuxolimab. This receptor was identified in an adult with an advanced solid tumor such as melanoma, head and neck, liver or kidney cancer. V and J are TRBV11-3 and TRBJ2-7; perhaps D is TRBD1 or TRBD2 (5 bases each). The CDR3 DNA reads TGTGCCAGCAGCACCTCGTACCGGGGCAGTCCCTACGAGCAGTACTTC. This codes for CASSTSYRGSPYEQYF.